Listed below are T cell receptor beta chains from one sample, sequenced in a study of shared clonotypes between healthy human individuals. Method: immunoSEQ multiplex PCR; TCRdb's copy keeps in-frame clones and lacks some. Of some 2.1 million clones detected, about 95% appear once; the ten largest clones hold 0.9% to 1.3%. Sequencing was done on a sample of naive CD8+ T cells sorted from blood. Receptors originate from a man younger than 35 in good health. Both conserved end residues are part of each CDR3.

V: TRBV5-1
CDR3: CASSLEAASYEQYF

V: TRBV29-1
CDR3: CSVGTPDGGQYF

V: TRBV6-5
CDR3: CASSRPTENYGYTF

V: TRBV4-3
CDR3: CASSQESMLASEQYF

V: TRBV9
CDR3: CASSVSQGTDEQYF

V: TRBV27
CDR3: CASGPQVGELFF

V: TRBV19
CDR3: CASSIAGSSYNSPLHF

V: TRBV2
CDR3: CASSEFRDEKLFF

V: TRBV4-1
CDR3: CASSHHPLAGEQFF

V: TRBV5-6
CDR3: CASSLLGFDTEAFF

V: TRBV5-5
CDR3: CASSSWTSLDETQYF

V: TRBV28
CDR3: CASSFPGQGGADTQYF

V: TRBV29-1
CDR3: CSVEVGGREAFF

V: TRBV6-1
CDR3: CASSGVSAYNEQFF

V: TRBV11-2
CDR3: CASSLDPGETQYF

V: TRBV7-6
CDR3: CASSLTGSGSEEQYF

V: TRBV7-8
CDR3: CASSLRLAGDSMADTQYF

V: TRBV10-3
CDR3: CAKAPTGLLNEKLFF

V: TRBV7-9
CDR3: CASSLGGSGNTIYF

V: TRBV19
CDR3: CASSTDFNSPLHF

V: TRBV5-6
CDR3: CASSWWAGSYEQYF

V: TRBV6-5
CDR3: CASSYIATNEKLFF

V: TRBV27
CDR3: CASSPRQGAEGYTF

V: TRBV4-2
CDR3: CASSQARTGDNGYTF

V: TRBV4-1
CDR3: CASSPWGEDTGELFF

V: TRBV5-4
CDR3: CASSGQGSPLHF

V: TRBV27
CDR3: CASSFSAGTNVYEQYF

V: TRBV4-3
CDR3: CASSLVRGGTGELFF

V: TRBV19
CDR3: CASSTDPGEDSGNTIYF